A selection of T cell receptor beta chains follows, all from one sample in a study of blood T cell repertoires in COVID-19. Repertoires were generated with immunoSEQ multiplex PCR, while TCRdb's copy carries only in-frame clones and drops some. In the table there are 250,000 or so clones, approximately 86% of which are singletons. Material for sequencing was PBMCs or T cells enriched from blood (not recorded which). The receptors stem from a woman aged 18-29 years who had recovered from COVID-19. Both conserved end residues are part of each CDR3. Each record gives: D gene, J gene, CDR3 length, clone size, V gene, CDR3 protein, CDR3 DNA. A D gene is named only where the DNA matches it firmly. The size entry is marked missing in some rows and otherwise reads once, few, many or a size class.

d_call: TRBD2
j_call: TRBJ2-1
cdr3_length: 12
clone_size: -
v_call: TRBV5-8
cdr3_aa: CASSLERGSEFF
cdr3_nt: TGTGCCAGCAGCTTGGAGCGGGGATCGGAGTTCTTC

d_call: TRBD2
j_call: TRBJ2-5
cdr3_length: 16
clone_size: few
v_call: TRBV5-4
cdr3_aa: CASSLWGGQLQETQYF
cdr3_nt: TGTGCCAGCAGCTTATGGGGAGGGCAGCTACAAGAGACCCAGTACTTC

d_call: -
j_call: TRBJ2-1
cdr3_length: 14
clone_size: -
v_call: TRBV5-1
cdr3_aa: CASSLSLPGNEQFF
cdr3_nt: TGCGCCAGCAGCTTGTCCCTGCCAGGCAATGAGCAGTTCTTC

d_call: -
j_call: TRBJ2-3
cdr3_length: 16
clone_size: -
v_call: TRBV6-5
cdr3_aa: CASSSLAQVPTDTQYF
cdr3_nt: TGTGCCAGCAGTTCCTTAGCACAGGTACCTACAGATACGCAGTATTTT

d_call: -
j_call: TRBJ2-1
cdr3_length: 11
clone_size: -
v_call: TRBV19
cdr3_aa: CASSGNYGQFF
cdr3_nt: TGTGCCAGTAGTGGCAACTATGGGCAGTTCTTC

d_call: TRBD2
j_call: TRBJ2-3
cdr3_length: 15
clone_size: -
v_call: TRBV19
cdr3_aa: CASSIGGRATDTQYF
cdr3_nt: TGTGCCAGTAGTATAGGCGGGAGGGCCACAGATACGCAGTATTTT

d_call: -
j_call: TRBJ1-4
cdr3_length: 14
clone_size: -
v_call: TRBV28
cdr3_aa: CASSPGLGWEKLFF
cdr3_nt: TGTGCCAGCAGTCCGGGACTTGGGTGGGAAAAACTGTTTTTT

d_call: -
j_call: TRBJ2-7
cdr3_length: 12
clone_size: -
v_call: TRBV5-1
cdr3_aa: CASSLAQGSQYF
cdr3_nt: TGCGCCAGCAGCTTGGCCCAGGGAAGTCAGTACTTC

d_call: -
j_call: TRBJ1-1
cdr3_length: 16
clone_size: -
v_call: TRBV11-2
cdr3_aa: CASSLSGPGSGTEAFF
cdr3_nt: TGTGCCAGCAGCTTATCTGGGCCCGGCTCGGGGACTGAAGCTTTCTTT

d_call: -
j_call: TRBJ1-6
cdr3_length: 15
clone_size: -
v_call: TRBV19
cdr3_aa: CASSTYLQGNSPLHF
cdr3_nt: TGTGCCAGTAGTACCTACCTGCAGGGCAATTCACCCCTCCACTTT

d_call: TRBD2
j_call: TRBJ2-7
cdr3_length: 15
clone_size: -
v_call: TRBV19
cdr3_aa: CASSIGGYPSYEQYF
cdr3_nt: TGTGCCAGTAGCATCGGGGGGTATCCATCCTACGAGCAGTACTTC

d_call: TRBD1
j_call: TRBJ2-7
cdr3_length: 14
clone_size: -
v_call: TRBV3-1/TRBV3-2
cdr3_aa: CASSQGTGSYEQYF
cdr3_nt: TGTGCCAGCAGCCAAGGGACAGGCTCCTACGAGCAGTACTTC

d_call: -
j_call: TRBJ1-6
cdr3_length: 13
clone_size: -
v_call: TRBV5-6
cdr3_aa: CASSVDRNSPLHF
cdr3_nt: TGTGCCAGCAGCGTGGACAGAAATTCACCCCTCCACTTT

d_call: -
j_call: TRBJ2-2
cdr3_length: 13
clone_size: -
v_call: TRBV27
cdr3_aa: CASSSHFTGELFF
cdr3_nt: TGTGCCAGCAGTTCACATTTCACCGGGGAGCTGTTTTTT

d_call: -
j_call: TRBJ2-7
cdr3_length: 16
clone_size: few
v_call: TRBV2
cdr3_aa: CASSAPPGGSTYEQYF
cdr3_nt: TGTGCCAGCAGTGCACCCCCGGGTGGGAGTACTTACGAGCAGTACTTC

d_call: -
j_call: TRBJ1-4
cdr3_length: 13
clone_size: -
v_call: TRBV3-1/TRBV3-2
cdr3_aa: CASSPRYSEKLFF
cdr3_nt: TGTGCCAGCAGCCCCCGGTACAGTGAAAAACTGTTTTTT

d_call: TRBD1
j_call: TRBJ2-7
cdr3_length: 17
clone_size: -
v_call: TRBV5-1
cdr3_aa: CASSLAGTGQSSYEQYF
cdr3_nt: TGCGCCAGCAGCTTGGCAGGGACAGGGCAATCCTCCTACGAGCAGTACTTC

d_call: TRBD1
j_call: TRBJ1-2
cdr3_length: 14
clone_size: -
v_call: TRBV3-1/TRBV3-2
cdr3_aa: CASSQGTGGDGYTF
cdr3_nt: TGTGCCAGCAGCCAGGGGACAGGGGGCGATGGCTACACCTTC

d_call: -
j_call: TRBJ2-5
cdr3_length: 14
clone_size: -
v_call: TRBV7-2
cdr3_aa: CASSLKGWGETQYF
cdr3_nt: TGTGCCAGCAGCTTAAAGGGGTGGGGAGAGACCCAGTACTTC

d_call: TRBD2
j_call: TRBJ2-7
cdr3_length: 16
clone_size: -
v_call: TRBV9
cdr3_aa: CASSVSSGGPSYEQYF
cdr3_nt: TGTGCCAGCAGCGTGTCTAGCGGGGGCCCATCCTACGAGCAGTACTTC

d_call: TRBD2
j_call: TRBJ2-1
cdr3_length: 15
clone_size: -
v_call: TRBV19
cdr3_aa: CASSISGGNYNEQFF
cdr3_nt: TGTGCCAGTAGTATATCGGGGGGGAACTACAATGAGCAGTTCTTC

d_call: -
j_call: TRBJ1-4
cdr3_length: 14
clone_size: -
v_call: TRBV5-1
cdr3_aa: CASSSEQGHEKLFF
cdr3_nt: TGCGCCAGCAGCTCGGAGCAGGGCCACGAAAAACTGTTTTTT

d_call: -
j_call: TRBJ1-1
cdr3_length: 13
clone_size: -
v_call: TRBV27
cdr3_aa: CASSVGRGTEAFF
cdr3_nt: TGTGCCAGCAGTGTGGGGCGCGGCACTGAAGCTTTCTTT

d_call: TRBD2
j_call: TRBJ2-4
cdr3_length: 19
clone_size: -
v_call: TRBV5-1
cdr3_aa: CASSKGLAGGWLAKNIQYF
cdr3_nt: TGCGCCAGCAGCAAGGGACTAGCGGGAGGATGGTTAGCCAAAAACATTCAGTACTTC

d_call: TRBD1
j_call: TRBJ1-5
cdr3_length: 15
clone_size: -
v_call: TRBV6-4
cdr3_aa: CAPRQGWVIDQPQHF
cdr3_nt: TGTGCCCCCAGACAGGGGTGGGTAATAGATCAGCCCCAGCATTTT

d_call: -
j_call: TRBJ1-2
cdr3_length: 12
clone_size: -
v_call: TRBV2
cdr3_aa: CARGRGNYGYTF
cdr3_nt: TGTGCCAGGGGGCGCGGTAACTATGGCTACACCTTC

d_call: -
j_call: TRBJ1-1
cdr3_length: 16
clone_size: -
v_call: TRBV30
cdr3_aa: CALGGGGTLYHTEAFF
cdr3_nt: TGTGCCCTGGGGGGAGGGGGGACCCTTTATCACACTGAAGCTTTCTTT

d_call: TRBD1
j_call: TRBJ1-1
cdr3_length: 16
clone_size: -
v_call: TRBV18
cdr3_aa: CASSPTNRGFGTEAFF
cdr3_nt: TGTGCCAGCTCGCCCACGAACAGGGGATTCGGCACTGAAGCTTTCTTT

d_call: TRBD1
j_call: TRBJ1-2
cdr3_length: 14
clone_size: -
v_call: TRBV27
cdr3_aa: CASSLGGGGYGYTF
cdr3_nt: TGTGCCAGCAGTTTAGGAGGGGGCGGCTATGGCTACACCTTC

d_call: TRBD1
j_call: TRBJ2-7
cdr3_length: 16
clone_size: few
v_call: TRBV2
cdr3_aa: CASTDQPTGVPYEQYF
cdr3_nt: TGTGCCAGCACCGACCAACCGACAGGGGTTCCCTACGAGCAGTACTTC

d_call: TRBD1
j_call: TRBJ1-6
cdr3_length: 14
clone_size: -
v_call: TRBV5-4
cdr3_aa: CASSARQGNSPLHF
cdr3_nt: TGTGCCAGCAGCGCACGACAGGGGAATTCACCCCTCCACTTT

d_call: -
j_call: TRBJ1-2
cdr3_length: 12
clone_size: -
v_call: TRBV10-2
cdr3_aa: CASTAGDYGYTF
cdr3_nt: TGCGCCAGCACTGCAGGGGACTATGGCTACACCTTC

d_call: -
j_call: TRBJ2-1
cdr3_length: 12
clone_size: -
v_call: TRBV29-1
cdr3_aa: CSVTGSYNEQFF
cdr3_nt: TGCAGCGTTACTGGCTCCTACAATGAGCAGTTCTTC

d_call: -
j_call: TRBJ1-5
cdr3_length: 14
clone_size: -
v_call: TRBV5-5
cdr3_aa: CASSLYYRGKPQHF
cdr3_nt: TGTGCCAGCAGCTTGTATTATCGCGGAAAGCCCCAGCATTTT

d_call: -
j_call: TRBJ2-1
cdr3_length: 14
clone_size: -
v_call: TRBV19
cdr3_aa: CASSIESTDNEQFF
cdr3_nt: TGTGCCAGTAGTATAGAATCAACAGACAATGAGCAGTTCTTC

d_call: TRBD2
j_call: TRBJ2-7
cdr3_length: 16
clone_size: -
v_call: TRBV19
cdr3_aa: CASSIDLGRGSYEQYF
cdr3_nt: TGTGCCAGTAGTATAGATCTTGGGAGGGGATCCTACGAGCAGTACTTC

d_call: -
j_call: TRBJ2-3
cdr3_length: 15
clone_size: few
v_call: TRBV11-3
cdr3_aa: CASSLDRGLTDTQYF
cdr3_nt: TGTGCCAGCAGCTTAGATCGGGGTTTGACAGATACGCAGTATTTT

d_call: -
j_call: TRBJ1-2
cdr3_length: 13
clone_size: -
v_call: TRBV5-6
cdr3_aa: CASLQGEWDGYTF
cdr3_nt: TGTGCCAGCCTACAGGGAGAGTGGGATGGCTACACCTTC

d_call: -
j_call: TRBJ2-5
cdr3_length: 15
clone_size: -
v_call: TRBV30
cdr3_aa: CAWSREGQGRETQYF
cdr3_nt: TGTGCCTGGAGCCGGGAGGGACAGGGACGGGAGACCCAGTACTTC

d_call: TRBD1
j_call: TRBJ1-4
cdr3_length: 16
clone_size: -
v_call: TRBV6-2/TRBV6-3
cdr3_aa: CASSYSMTRGNEKLFF
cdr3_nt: TGTGCCAGCAGTTACTCTATGACCAGGGGGAATGAAAAACTGTTTTTT

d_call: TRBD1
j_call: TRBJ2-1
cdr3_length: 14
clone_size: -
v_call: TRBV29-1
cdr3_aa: CSVGTGGQHNEQFF
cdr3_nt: TGCAGCGTGGGAACAGGGGGGCAACACAATGAGCAGTTCTTC